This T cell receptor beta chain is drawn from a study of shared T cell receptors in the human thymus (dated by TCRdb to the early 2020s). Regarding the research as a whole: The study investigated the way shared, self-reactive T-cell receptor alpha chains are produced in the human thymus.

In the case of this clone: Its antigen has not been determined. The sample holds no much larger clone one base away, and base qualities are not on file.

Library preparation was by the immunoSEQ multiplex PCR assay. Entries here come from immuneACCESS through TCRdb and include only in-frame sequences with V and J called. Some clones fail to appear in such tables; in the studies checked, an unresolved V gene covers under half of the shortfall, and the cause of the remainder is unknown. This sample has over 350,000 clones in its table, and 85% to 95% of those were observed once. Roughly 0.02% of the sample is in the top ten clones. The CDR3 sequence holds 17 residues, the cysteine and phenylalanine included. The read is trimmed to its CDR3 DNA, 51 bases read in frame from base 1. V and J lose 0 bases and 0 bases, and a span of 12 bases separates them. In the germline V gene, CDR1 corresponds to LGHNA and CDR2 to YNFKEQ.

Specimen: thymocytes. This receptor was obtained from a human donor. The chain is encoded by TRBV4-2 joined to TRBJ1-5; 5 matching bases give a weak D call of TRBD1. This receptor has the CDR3 CASSQDAEGNSNQPQHF. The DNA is TGTGCCAGCAGCCAAGATGCGGAGGGGAATAGCAATCAGCCCCAGCATTTT.